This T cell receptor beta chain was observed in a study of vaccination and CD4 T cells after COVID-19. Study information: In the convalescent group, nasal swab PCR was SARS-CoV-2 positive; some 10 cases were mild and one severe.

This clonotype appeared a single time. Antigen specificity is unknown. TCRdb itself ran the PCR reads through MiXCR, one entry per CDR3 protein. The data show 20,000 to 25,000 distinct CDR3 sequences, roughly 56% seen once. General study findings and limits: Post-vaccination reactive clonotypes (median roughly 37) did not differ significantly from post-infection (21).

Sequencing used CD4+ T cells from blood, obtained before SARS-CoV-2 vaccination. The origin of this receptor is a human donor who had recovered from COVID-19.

The CDR3 bases are TGTGCCAGCAGCCCCAGGACTAGCGGGAGTGAGTGGTACGAGCAGTACTTC. Translation: CASSPRTSGSEWYEQYF. The rearrangement links TRBV7-2 to TRBJ2-7, with 13 bases aligning to TRBD2. The CDR3 extends over 17 amino acids. Germline loops: CDR1 SGHTA, CDR2 FQGNSA. The trim removed 5 bases at V and 4 bases at J, leaving 11 bases unmatched. Full variable domain (missing parts from reference TRBV7-2 and TRBJ2-7): GAGVSQSPSNKVTEKGKDVELRCDPISGHTALYWYRQSLGQGLEFLIYFQGNSAPDKSGLPSDRFSAERTGGSVSTLTIQRTQQEDSAVYLCASSPRTSGSEWYEQYFGPGTRLTVT.